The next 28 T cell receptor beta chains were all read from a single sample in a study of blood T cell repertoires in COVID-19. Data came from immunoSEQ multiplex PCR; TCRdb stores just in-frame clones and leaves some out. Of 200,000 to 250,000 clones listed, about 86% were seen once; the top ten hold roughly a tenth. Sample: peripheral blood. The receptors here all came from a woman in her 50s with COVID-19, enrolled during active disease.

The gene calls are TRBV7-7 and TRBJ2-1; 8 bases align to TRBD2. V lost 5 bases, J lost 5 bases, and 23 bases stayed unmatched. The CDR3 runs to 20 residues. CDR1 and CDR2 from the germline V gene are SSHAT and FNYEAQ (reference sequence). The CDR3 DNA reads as TGTGCCAGCAGCCCCCGACTAACATTACTAGCGGAGAGACTCAACAATGAGCAGTTCTTC. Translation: CASSPRLTLLAERLNNEQFF.

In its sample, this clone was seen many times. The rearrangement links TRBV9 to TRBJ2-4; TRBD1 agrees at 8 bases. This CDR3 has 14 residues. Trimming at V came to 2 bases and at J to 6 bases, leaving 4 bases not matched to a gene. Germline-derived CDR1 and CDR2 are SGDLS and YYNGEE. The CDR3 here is CASSVQGAGNIQYF. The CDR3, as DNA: TGTGCCAGCAGCGTTCAGGGGGCGGGAAACATTCAGTACTTC.

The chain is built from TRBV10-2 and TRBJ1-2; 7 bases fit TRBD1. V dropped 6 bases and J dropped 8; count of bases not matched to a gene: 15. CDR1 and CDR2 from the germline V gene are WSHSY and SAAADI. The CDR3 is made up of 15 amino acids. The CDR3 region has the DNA TGCGCCAGCAGAGGGCCCAGGGGGTTTTCAGTCGGCTACACCTTC. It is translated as CASRGPRGFSVGYTF.

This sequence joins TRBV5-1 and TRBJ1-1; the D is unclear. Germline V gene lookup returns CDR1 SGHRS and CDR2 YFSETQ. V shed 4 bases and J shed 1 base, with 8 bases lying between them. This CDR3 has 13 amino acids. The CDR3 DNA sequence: TGCGCCAGCAGCCCTCACTCGAACACTGAAGCTTTCTTT. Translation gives CASSPHSNTEAFF. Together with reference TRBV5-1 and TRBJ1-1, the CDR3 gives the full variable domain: KAGVTQTPRYLIKTRGQQVTLSCSPISGHRSVSWYQQTPGQGLQFLFEYFSETQRNKGNFPGRFSGRQFSNSRSEMNVSTLELGDSALYLCASSPHSNTEAFFGQGTRLTVV.

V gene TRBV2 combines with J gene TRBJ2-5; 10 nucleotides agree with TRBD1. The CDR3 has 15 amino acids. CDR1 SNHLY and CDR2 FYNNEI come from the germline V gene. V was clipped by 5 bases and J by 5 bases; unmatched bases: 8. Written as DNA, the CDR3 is TGTGCCAGCAGTAGACAGGGGGCCGATCGGGAGACCCAGTACTTC. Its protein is CASSRQGADRETQYF.

CDR3 in amino acids: CSGLTGNTEAFF. In DNA, the CDR3 is TGCAGCGGACTGACAGGGAACACTGAAGCTTTCTTT. The chain couples TRBV29-1 to TRBJ1-1; a possible D gene is TRBD1 (6 bases). CDR1 SQVTM and CDR2 ANQGSEA come from the germline V gene. V lost 7 bases, J lost 1 base, and 10 bases lay in between. CDR3 size: 12 residues.

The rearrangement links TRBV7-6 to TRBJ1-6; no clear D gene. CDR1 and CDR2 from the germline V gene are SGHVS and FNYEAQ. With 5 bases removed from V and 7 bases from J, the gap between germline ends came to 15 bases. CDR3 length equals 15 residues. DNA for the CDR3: TGTGCCAGCAGCCCCCGCGAAGGCGGGAATTCACCCCTCCACTTT. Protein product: CASSPREGGNSPLHF.

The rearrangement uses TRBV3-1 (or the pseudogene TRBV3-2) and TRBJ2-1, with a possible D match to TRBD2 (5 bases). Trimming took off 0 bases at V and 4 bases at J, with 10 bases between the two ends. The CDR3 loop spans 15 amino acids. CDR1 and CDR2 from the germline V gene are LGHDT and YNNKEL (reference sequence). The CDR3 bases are TGTGCCAGCAGCCAAGATTGGAGCGGTTACAATGAGCAGTTCTTC. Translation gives CASSQDWSGYNEQFF.

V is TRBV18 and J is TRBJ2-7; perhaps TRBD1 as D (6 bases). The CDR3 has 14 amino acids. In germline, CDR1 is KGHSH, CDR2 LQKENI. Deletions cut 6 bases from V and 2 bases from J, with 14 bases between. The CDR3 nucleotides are TGTGCCAGCTCTCTCGAGGACAGTACCTACGAGCAGTACTTC. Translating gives CASSLEDSTYEQYF.

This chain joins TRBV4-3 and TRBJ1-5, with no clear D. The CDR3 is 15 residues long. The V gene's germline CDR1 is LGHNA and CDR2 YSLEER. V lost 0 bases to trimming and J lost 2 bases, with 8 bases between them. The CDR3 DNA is TGCGCCAGCAGCCAAGATCCAATAGGCAATCAGCCCCAGCATTTT. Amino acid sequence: CASSQDPIGNQPQHF.

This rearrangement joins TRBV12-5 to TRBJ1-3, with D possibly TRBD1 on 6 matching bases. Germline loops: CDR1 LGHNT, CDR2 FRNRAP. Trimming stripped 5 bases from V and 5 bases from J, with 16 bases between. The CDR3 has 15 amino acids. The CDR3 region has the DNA TGTGCTAGTGGTATGACAGGCCCCAAGAGAAACACCATATATTTT. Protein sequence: CASGMTGPKRNTIYF.

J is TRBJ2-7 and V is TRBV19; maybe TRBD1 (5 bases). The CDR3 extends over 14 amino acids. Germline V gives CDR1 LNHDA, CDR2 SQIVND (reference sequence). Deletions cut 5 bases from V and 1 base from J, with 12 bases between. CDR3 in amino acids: CASSELQGSYEQYF. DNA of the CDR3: TGTGCCAGTAGTGAGTTGCAGGGATCCTACGAGCAGTACTTC.

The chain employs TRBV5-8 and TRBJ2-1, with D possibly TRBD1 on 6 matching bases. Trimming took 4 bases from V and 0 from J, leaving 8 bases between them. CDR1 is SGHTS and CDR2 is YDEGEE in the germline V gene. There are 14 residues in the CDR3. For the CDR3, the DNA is TGTGCCAGCAGCACAGGGAGCTCCTACAATGAGCAGTTCTTC. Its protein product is CASSTGSSYNEQFF.

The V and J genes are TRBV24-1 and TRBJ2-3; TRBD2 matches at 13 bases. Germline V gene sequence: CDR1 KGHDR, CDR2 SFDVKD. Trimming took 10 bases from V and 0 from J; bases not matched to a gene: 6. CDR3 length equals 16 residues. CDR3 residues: CATRTSGGPSTDTQYF. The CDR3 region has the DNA TGTGCCACTCGGACTAGCGGGGGCCCTAGCACAGATACGCAGTATTTT.

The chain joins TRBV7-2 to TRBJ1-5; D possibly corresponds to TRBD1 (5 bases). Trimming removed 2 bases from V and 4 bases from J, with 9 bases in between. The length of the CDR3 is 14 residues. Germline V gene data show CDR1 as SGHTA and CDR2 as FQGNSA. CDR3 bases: TGTGCCAGCAGCTTACAGGGAGGAAATCAGCCCCAGCATTTT. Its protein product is CASSLQGGNQPQHF.

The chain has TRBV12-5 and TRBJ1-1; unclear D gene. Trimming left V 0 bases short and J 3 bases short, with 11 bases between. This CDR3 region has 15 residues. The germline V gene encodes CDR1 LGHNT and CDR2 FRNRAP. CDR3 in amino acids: CASGLVTGWDTEAFF. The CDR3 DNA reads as TGTGCTAGTGGTTTGGTAACGGGGTGGGACACTGAAGCTTTCTTT.

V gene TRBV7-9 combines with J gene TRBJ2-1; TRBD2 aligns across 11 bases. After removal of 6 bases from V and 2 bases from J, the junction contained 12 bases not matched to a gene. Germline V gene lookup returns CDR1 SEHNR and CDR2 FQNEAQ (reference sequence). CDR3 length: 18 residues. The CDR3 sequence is CASSSTLAGGLPYNEQFF. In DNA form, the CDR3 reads TGTGCCAGCAGTTCTACCTTAGCGGGGGGGCTCCCCTACAATGAGCAGTTCTTC.

CDR3 residues: CASSSTGKPNSPLHF. The CDR3 DNA reads as TGTGCCAGCAGCTCTACAGGGAAACCAAATTCACCCCTCCACTTT. This chain joins TRBV7-8 and TRBJ1-6; weak D call: TRBD1 (6 bases). Deletions cut 4 bases from V and 7 bases from J, with 14 bases between. Germline V gives CDR1 SGHVS, CDR2 FQNEAQ. This CDR3 spans 15 amino acids. The full variable domain, its missing parts supplied by reference TRBV7-8 and TRBJ1-6, is GAGVSQSPRYKVAKRGQDVALRCDPISGHVSLFWYQQALGQGPEFLTYFQNEAQLDKSGLPSDRFFAERPEGSVSTLKIQRTQQEDSAVYLCASSSTGKPNSPLHFGNGTRLTVT.

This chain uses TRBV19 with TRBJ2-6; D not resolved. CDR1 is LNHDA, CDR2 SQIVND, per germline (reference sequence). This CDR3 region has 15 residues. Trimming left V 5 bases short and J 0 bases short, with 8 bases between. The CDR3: CASSPRGSGANVLTF. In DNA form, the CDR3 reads TGTGCCAGTAGTCCCCGCGGCTCTGGGGCCAACGTCCTGACTTTC.

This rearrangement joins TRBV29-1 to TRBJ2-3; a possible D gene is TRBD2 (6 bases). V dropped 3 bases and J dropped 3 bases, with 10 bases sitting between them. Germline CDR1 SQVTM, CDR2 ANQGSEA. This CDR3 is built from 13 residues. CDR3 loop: CSVDNGGTDTQYF. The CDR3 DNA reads TGCAGCGTTGATAACGGGGGAACAGATACGCAGTATTTT.

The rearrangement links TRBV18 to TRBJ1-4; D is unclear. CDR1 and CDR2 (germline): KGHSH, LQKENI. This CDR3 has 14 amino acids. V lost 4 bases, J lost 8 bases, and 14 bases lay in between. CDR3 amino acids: CASSLTDRVEKLFF. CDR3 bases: TGTGCCAGCTCACTTACCGATCGAGTGGAAAAACTGTTTTTT.

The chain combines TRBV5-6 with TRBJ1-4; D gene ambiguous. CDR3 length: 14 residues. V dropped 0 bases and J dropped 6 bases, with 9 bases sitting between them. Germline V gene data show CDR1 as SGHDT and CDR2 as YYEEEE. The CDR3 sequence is CASSLATRDEKLFF. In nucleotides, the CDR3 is TGTGCCAGCAGCTTGGCCACGAGGGATGAAAAACTGTTTTTT. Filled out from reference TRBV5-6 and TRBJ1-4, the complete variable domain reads DAGVTQSPTHLIKTRGQQVTLRCSPKSGHDTVSWYQQALGQGPQFIFQYYEEEERQRGNFPDRFSGHQFPNYSSELNVNALLLGDSALYLCASSLATRDEKLFFGSGTQLSVL.

CDR3 coding DNA: TGTGCCAGCAGGACTAGCTTAGGGACGCAGTATTTT. Protein product: CASRTSLGTQYF. The V and J genes are TRBV2 and TRBJ2-3, with 7 bases fitting TRBD2. Germline CDR1 reads SNHLY; CDR2 reads FYNNEI. The V segment lost 6 bases and the J segment 9 bases; nucleotides outside the gene matches: 6. The CDR3 has 12 residues.

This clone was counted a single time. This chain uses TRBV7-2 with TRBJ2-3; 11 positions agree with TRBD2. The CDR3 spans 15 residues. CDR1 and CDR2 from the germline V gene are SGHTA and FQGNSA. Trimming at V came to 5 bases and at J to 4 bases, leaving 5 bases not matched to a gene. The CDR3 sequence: CASSHSGGAADTQYF. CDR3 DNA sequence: TGTGCCAGCAGCCATAGCGGGGGGGCCGCAGATACGCAGTATTTT.

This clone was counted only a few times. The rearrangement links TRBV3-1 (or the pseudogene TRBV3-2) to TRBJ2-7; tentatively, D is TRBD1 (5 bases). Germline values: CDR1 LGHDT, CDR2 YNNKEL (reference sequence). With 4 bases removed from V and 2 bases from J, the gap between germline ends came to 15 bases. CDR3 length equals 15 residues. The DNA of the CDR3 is TGTGCCAGCAGCCTAACGAACAGGCAAGCCTACGAGCAGTACTTC. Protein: CASSLTNRQAYEQYF.

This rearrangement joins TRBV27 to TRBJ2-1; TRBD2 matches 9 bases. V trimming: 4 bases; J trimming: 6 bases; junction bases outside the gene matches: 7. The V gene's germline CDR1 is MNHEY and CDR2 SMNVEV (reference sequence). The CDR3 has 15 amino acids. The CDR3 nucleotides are TGTGCCAGCAGTTCCCTGGCGGGGGGGGGCAATGAGCAGTTCTTC. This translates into CASSSLAGGGNEQFF.

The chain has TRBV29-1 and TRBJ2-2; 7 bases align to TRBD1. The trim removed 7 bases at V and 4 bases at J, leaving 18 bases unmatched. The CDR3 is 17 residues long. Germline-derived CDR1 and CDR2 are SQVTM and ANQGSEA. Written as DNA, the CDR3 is TGCAGCGCCCTAGGGGCAGGGGGTGGGGAATCCACCGGGGAGCTGTTTTTT. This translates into CSALGAGGGESTGELFF.

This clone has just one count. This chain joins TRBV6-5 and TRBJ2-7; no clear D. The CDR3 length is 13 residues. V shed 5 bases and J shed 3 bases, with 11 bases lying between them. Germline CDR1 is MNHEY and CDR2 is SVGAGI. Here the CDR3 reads CASSKAGSYEQYF. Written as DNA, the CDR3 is TGTGCCAGCAGTAAGGCAGGAAGCTACGAGCAGTACTTC.